This TCR beta chain derives from a study of CD8+ T cells in alopecia areata. Sequencing used cDNA as its template, made by extracting RNA and reverse transcribing it. Data came from immunoSEQ multiplex PCR; TCRdb stores just in-frame clones and leaves some out. The table shows roughly 100,000 clones, with almost 60% occurring only once. Germline V lookup: CDR1 SNHLY, CDR2 FYNNEI. Trimming removed 3 bases from V and 0 bases from J, with 11 bases in between. The CDR3 is 15 amino acids. Treatment given: oral pan-JAK inhibitor, 5-10 mg twice daily. The receptor was isolated from a human donor with alopecia areata. The chain couples TRBV2 to TRBJ1-2, with D maybe TRBD1 (5 bases). Specimen: CD8+ T cells sorted from blood, collected at approximately week 56, from a patient treated with tofacitinib. The CDR3 protein is CASSDSRAPNYGYTF. CDR3 DNA sequence: TGTGCCAGCAGTGATAGCAGGGCCCCTAACTATGGCTACACCTTC.